What follows describes a single T cell receptor beta chain. The antigen is unknown. The data were produced by immunoSEQ multiplex PCR, yet TCRdb's version contains in-frame clones alone and is incomplete. The sample has some 15,000 clones, about 93% seen once; the top ten hold about 10%. This record comes from a study of STAT3 mutations in large granular lymphocyte leukemia. Study results and caveats: In several patients, dominant TCR clone burden exceeded STAT3 mutant burden. Every T-cell large granular lymphocyte leukemia patient had at least one immunodominant TCR beta clonotype.

Germline V gives CDR1 SGHDT, CDR2 YYEEEE. CDR3 length: 15 amino acids. V gave up 4 bases and J gave up 2 bases; unmatched junction bases: 5. Input material: peripheral blood mononuclear cells. This clonotype originated in a woman between 45 and 65 years old with T-cell large granular lymphocyte leukemia. Some clones in this sample may be carry-over from other donors' samples. The chain couples TRBV5-6 to TRBJ2-7; 11 bases line up with TRBD2. CDR3 protein: CASSRPGLAAYEQYF. The CDR3 DNA reads TGTGCCAGCAGCCGTCCGGGACTAGCGGCCTACGAGCAGTACTTC.